These T cell receptor beta chains were read from a single sample in a study of liver allograft versus peripheral blood T cells. Via MiXCR, TCRdb re-called the reads, giving one row per CDR3 protein. This table holds some 7,000 distinct CDR3 sequences, 16% found once. All receptors derive from a human patient who had a liver transplant. Some T cells here may be from the graft donor. CDR3s include the opening cysteine and the closing phenylalanine or tryptophan. D genes are given only for firm matches. Clone sizes are given selectively: once, few, many, or a class where the clone is expanded.

V	size	J	D	CDR3	DNA
TRBV28	medium-sized	TRBJ1-5	.	CASSGTFSNQPQHF	TGTGCCAGCAGTGGGACATTTAGCAATCAGCCCCAGCATTTT
TRBV5-4	many	TRBJ1-2	.	CASSPRLGTEGYTF	TGTGCCAGCAGTCCGCGACTGGGAACGGAAGGCTACACCTTC
TRBV6-5	many	TRBJ1-2	TRBD1	CASSRDSAYGYTF	TGTGCCAGCAGCCGGGACAGCGCCTATGGCTACACCTTC
TRBV12-3/TRBV12-4	.	TRBJ1-1	.	CASSLDRVRTEAFF	TGTGCCAGCAGTTTAGACAGGGTGAGGACTGAAGCTTTCTTT
TRBV19	medium-sized	TRBJ1-2	TRBD1	CASRDHRGYGYTF	TGTGCCAGTAGAGACCACAGGGGGTATGGCTACACCTTC
TRBV18	medium-sized	TRBJ1-5	.	CASSLGPAYQPQHF	TGTGCCAGCTCACTCGGGCCGGCGTATCAGCCCCAGCATTTT
TRBV12-5	.	TRBJ1-1	TRBD1	CASGRTGFDLNTEAFF	TGTGCTAGTGGCCGGACAGGGTTCGATTTGAACACTGAAGCTTTCTTT
TRBV11-2	.	TRBJ2-7	TRBD2	CASSLGLANDSTYEQYF	TGTGCCAGCAGCTTAGGACTAGCGAACGACTCAACCTACGAGCAGTACTTC
TRBV10-2	medium-sized	TRBJ1-5	.	CASSPQGIQPQHF	TGCGCCAGCAGCCCCCAGGGAATTCAGCCCCAGCATTTT
TRBV5-4	medium-sized	TRBJ1-2	.	CASSSTTGLNYGYTF	TGTGCCAGCAGTTCAACGACAGGCCTTAACTATGGCTACACCTTC
TRBV14	many	TRBJ1-6	TRBD1	CASSLGLGQGISYNSPLHF	TGTGCCAGCAGTCTCGGCTTGGGACAGGGGATCTCCTATAATTCACCCCTCCACTTT
TRBV12-3/TRBV12-4	.	TRBJ2-7	TRBD1	CASSLGDRVGGEQYF	TGTGCCAGCAGTTTAGGGGACAGGGTTGGGGGCGAGCAGTACTTC
TRBV19	medium-sized	TRBJ1-2	TRBD1	CASRADRESLRGYTF	TGTGCCAGTAGGGCGGACAGGGAATCATTGAGGGGCTACACCTTC
TRBV28	many	TRBJ1-1	TRBD1	CAIQGATEAFF	TGTGCCATCCAGGGGGCCACTGAAGCTTTCTTT
TRBV20-1	.	TRBJ2-1	.	CSALSESSYNEQFF	TGCAGTGCTCTCAGTGAAAGCTCCTACAATGAGCAGTTCTTC
TRBV6-5	few	TRBJ2-7	TRBD2	CASSRGLAGAYEQYF	TGTGCCAGCAGCCGCGGACTAGCGGGGGCCTACGAGCAGTACTTC
TRBV5-6	few	TRBJ2-7	.	CASSFGPNEQYF	TGTGCCAGCAGCTTCGGGCCAAACGAGCAGTACTTC
TRBV19	medium-sized	TRBJ1-5	.	CASSWPGDQPQHF	TGTGCCAGTAGTTGGCCAGGGGATCAGCCCCAGCATTTT
TRBV12-3/TRBV12-4	.	TRBJ2-5	.	CASSFQQETQYF	TGTGCCAGCAGTTTCCAACAAGAGACCCAGTACTTC
TRBV6-1	once	TRBJ1-6	.	CVSSYPGSPLHF	TGTGTCAGCAGTTATCCGGGCTCACCCCTCCACTTT
TRBV19	medium-sized	TRBJ1-2	.	CASSIIGNYGYTF	TGTGCCAGTAGTATCATAGGGAACTATGGCTACACCTTC
TRBV18	medium-sized	TRBJ1-2	TRBD1	CASSPGQVPTWGGYTF	TGTGCCAGCTCACCGGGACAGGTTCCTACTTGGGGTGGCTACACCTTC
TRBV20-1	.	TRBJ1-5	TRBD1	CSAQRGQRNQPQHF	TGCAGTGCCCAGAGGGGACAGAGGAATCAGCCCCAGCATTTT
TRBV19	medium-sized	TRBJ1-3	.	CASSRGNSGNTIYF	TGTGCCAGTAGTAGGGGAAACTCTGGAAACACCATATATTTT
TRBV20-1	.	TRBJ1-2	TRBD1	CSARSGQGAQGYTF	TGCAGTGCTAGATCCGGACAGGGGGCGCAGGGCTACACCTTC
TRBV18	medium-sized	TRBJ1-2	.	CASSPQRIEFYGYTF	TGTGCCAGCTCACCACAGCGTATAGAGTTCTATGGCTACACCTTC
TRBV6-5	medium-sized	TRBJ1-2	TRBD1	CASRGQGGTNYGYTF	TGTGCCAGCAGAGGACAGGGGGGCACTAACTATGGCTACACCTTC
TRBV12-3/TRBV12-4	.	TRBJ2-2	TRBD1	CASARGRGSTGELFF	TGTGCCAGCGCGAGGGGCAGGGGGTCCACCGGGGAGCTGTTTTTT
TRBV7-9	.	TRBJ1-6	TRBD1	CASSQDRISYNSPLHF	TGTGCCAGCAGCCAGGACAGGATAAGCTATAATTCACCCCTCCACTTT
TRBV2	.	TRBJ2-7	.	CASIRMTGPSNEQYF	TGTGCCAGCATTAGGATGACGGGACCATCTAACGAGCAGTACTTC
TRBV29-1	medium-sized	TRBJ1-1	.	CSANRPTEAFF	TGCAGCGCCAACAGGCCCACTGAAGCTTTCTTT
TRBV3-1	.	TRBJ1-3	.	CASGFSASGNTIYF	TGTGCCAGCGGGTTCAGCGCCTCTGGAAACACCATATATTTT
TRBV20-1	.	TRBJ1-1	TRBD1	CSALGGGQGAVVNTEAFF	TGCAGTGCTCTCGGGGGCGGACAGGGGGCTGTGGTGAACACTGAAGCTTTCTTT
TRBV20-1	.	TRBJ2-7	.	CSASPGLQWYEQYF	TGCAGTGCTTCGCCCGGCCTTCAATGGTACGAGCAGTACTTC
TRBV12-3/TRBV12-4	.	TRBJ1-1	TRBD1	CASRRTGVGTEAFF	TGTGCCAGCAGGAGGACAGGGGTAGGGACTGAAGCTTTCTTT
TRBV30	medium-sized	TRBJ1-1	TRBD1	CAWAPFQGAAKAFF	TGTGCCTGGGCCCCCTTCCAGGGGGCGGCGAAAGCTTTCTTT
TRBV5-4	many	TRBJ2-2	.	CASSEGGATGELFF	TGTGCCAGCAGTGAAGGGGGGGCCACCGGGGAGCTGTTTTTT
TRBV7-9	.	TRBJ1-2	.	CASSLEIQAGGYTF	TGTGCCAGCAGCTTAGAAATCCAGGCAGGCGGCTACACCTTC
TRBV5-4	medium-sized	TRBJ1-2	TRBD1	CASSLGQGRGYTF	TGTGCCAGCAGCCTCGGACAGGGACGAGGCTACACCTTC
TRBV18	medium-sized	TRBJ2-2	.	CASSPQGDGSNTGELFF	TGTGCCAGCTCACCACAAGGGGACGGATCGAACACCGGGGAGCTGTTTTTT
TRBV2	once	TRBJ1-1	.	CASMFRGDEAFF	TGTGCCAGCATGTTTAGGGGCGATGAAGCTTTCTTT
TRBV6-6	many	TRBJ2-1	.	CASRGDLYNEQFF	TGTGCCAGCAGAGGGGACCTCTACAATGAGCAGTTCTTC
TRBV6-5	medium-sized	TRBJ1-6	.	CASSPDSRYNSPLHF	TGTGCCAGCAGTCCGGATTCTAGATATAATTCACCCCTCCACTTT
TRBV6-6	medium-sized	TRBJ1-5	.	CASSTSGGFQPQHF	TGTGCCAGCAGTACCTCCGGGGGGTTTCAGCCCCAGCATTTT
TRBV20-1	many	TRBJ1-2	.	CSAKDSNNYGYTF	TGCAGTGCTAAGGACAGCAATAACTATGGCTACACCTTC
TRBV20-1	few	TRBJ1-3	.	CSARPPSGNTIYF	TGCAGTGCTCGACCACCTTCTGGAAACACCATATATTTT
TRBV18	medium-sized	TRBJ2-3	.	CASSRTDSRDTQYF	TGTGCCAGCTCACGGACCGATTCTAGGGATACGCAGTATTTT
TRBV4-3	.	TRBJ1-5	.	CASSQDLQGRGQPQHF	TGCGCCAGCAGCCAAGATTTACAGGGTAGAGGTCAGCCCCAGCATTTT
TRBV11-2	medium-sized	TRBJ1-1	TRBD1	CASSLVGTGRSEAFF	TGTGCCAGCAGCTTAGTGGGGACAGGGCGTTCTGAAGCTTTCTTT
TRBV5-4	.	TRBJ2-5	.	CASSLGGWGRETQYF	TGTGCCAGCAGCTTGGGAGGCTGGGGGCGAGAGACCCAGTACTTC